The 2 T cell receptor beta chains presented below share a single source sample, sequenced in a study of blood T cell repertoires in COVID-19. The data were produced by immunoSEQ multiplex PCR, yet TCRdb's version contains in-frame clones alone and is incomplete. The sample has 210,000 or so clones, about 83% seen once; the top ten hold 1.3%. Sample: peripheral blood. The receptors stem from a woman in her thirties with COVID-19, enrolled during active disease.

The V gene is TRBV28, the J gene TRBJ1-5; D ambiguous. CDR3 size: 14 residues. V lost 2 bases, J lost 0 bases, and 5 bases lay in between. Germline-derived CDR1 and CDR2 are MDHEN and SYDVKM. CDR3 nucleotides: TGTGCCAGCAGTTTACTTTATAGCAATCAGCCCCAGCATTTT. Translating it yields CASSLLYSNQPQHF.

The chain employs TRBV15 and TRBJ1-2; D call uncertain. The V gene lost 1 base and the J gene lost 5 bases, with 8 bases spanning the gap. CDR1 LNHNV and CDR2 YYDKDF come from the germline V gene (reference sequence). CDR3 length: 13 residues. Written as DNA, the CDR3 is TGTGCCACCAGCAGAGCATCGGTGTATGGCTACACCTTC. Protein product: CATSRASVYGYTF.